These 24 T cell receptor beta chains were all obtained from the same sample, sequenced in a study of T cell repertoires in cytomegalovirus infection. TCRdb itself ran the reads through MiXCR, one entry per CDR3 protein. The sample records 250,000 to 300,000 distinct CDR3 sequences, approximately 14% being singletons. Material: PBMCs. The source of these receptors is a human donor in good health (CMV status not recorded). Some clones in this sample may be carry-over from other donors' samples.

This clonotype was recorded at least ten times. The gene calls are TRBV12-3 or TRBV12-4 and TRBJ2-3; TRBD2 aligns across 9 bases. CDR3 length equals 17 residues. Trimming removed 2 bases from V and 2 bases from J; junction bases left unmatched: 8. The CDR3 bases are TGTGCCAGCAGTTTAACGGGGCTAGCGGGAATCACAGATACGCAGTATTTT. It specifies CASSLTGLAGITDTQYF.

The table lists this clonotype with a few counts. V gene TRBV29-1 combines with J gene TRBJ1-1; 7 bases agree with TRBD1. Germline V lookup: CDR1 SQVTM, CDR2 ANQGSEA. The CDR3 covers 13 residues. Trimming took 7 bases from V and 0 from J; bases not matched to a gene: 5. The DNA of the CDR3 is TGCAGCGCGTCTGGACAGGTGAACACTGAAGCTTTCTTT. This translates into CSASGQVNTEAFF. Looking up the rest from reference TRBV29-1 and TRBJ1-1 gives the full variable domain: SAVISQKPSRDICQRGTSLTIQCQVDSQVTMMFWYRQQPGQSLTLIATANQGSEATYESGFVIDKFPISRPNLTFSTLTVSNMSPEDSSIYLCSASGQVNTEAFFGQGTRLTVV.

This chain links TRBV19 with TRBJ1-1; D ambiguous. Trimming removed 3 bases from V and 0 bases from J, with 5 bases in between. The CDR3 loop spans 13 amino acids. The V gene's germline CDR1 is LNHDA and CDR2 SQIVND (reference sequence). The CDR3 DNA is TGTGCCAGTAGTATTGTCATGAACACTGAAGCTTTCTTT. This translates into CASSIVMNTEAFF.

The chain links TRBV5-6 to TRBJ2-7, with TRBD1 matching 9 bases. The V segment lost 4 bases and the J segment 6 bases; nucleotides outside the gene matches: 14. The germline V gene encodes CDR1 SGHDT and CDR2 YYEEEE. There are 16 residues in the CDR3. CDR3 sequence reads: CASSPPHRDRALEQYF. The CDR3 DNA is TGTGCCAGCAGCCCTCCCCACCGGGACAGGGCCCTCGAGCAGTACTTC.

The count of this clonotype is one. V gene TRBV19 combines with J gene TRBJ1-1; D might be TRBD1 (6 bases). V gave up 7 bases and J gave up 1 base, with 13 bases separating them. The CDR3 contains 14 residues. Germline loops: CDR1 LNHDA, CDR2 SQIVND (reference sequence). In DNA, the CDR3 is TGTGCCAGTACACCGGACAGCCGGAACACTGAAGCTTTCTTT. Protein sequence: CASTPDSRNTEAFF.

The J gene is TRBJ2-7, the V gene TRBV5-6; D is perhaps TRBD2 (6 bases). Germline values: CDR1 SGHDT, CDR2 YYEEEE. V was clipped by 2 bases and J by 3 bases, with 18 bases between them. CDR3 length equals 16 residues. CDR3 loop: CASSLGQASAVYEQYF. The CDR3 DNA follows: TGTGCCAGCAGCTTAGGACAAGCTAGCGCCGTCTACGAGCAGTACTTC.

The chain combines TRBV7-9 with TRBJ2-3; 12 bases fit TRBD2. The CDR3 totals 15 residues. Trimming at V came to 5 bases and at J to 2 bases, leaving 2 bases not matched to a gene. Germline CDR1 reads SEHNR; CDR2 reads FQNEAQ (reference sequence). CDR3 nucleotide sequence: TGTGCCAGCAGCCGACTAGCGGGAGCCACAGATACGCAGTATTTT. Its translation: CASSRLAGATDTQYF.

This clonotype was picked up many times. The rearrangement joins TRBV6-1 to TRBJ1-1; TRBD1 is a possible D gene (5 bases). CDR3 size: 13 residues. V lost 5 bases, J lost 1 base, and 8 bases lay in between. Per the germline V gene, CDR1 is MNHNS and CDR2 is SASEGT. DNA of the CDR3: TGTGCCAGCAGTTCGACAGAGAACACTGAAGCTTTCTTT. Its protein product is CASSSTENTEAFF.

CDR3 region: CSARDRFEFTYEQYF. In nucleotides, the CDR3 is TGCAGTGCTAGAGATAGATTCGAATTTACCTACGAGCAGTACTTC. This chain joins TRBV20-1 and TRBJ2-7; D call uncertain. Trimming shortened V by 0 bases and J by 2 bases, and 14 bases separated the two germline ends. The V gene's germline CDR1 is DFQATT and CDR2 SNEGSKA (reference sequence). The CDR3 has 15 residues.

This clonotype was recorded a few times. The rearrangement joins TRBV5-4 to TRBJ2-3; a possible D gene is TRBD2 (5 bases). CDR1 is SGHNT, CDR2 YYREEE, per germline (reference sequence). Between the trimmed V and J ends, which lost 0 bases and 0 bases, there was a span of 11 bases. This CDR3 has 16 residues. The CDR3: CASSLGAEVSTDTQYF. In DNA, the CDR3 is TGTGCCAGCAGCTTGGGAGCGGAAGTAAGCACAGATACGCAGTATTTT. Full variable domain (missing parts from reference TRBV5-4 and TRBJ2-3): ETGVTQSPTHLIKTRGQQVTLRCSSQSGHNTVSWYQQALGQGPQFIFQYYREEENGRGNFPPRFSGLQFPNYSSELNVNALELDDSALYLCASSLGAEVSTDTQYFGPGTRLTVL.

This clonotype occurred many times. The chain is built from TRBV19 and TRBJ2-3, with 13 bases identical to TRBD2. The CDR3 is 21 amino acids. CDR1 is LNHDA and CDR2 is SQIVND in the germline V gene (reference sequence). V gave up 5 bases and J gave up 4 bases; unmatched junction bases: 21. The CDR3 loop reads CASSALRTSGRESTLSDTQYF. CDR3 sequence (DNA): TGTGCCAGTAGTGCCCTCAGGACTAGCGGGAGAGAATCTACCCTTTCAGATACGCAGTATTTT.

This clonotype has only a few counts. The chain combines TRBV5-1 with TRBJ2-1, with 9 bases aligning to TRBD2. From germline, CDR1 is SGHRS and CDR2 YFSETQ. There are 18 residues in the CDR3. Trimming removed 0 bases from V and 4 bases from J; junction bases left unmatched: 11. The CDR3 bases are TGCGCCAGCAGCTTGGAAAATATAGCGGGAGTGGTATACAATGAGCAGTTCTTC. Residues: CASSLENIAGVVYNEQFF. The whole variable domain, remainder taken from reference TRBV5-1 and TRBJ2-1, is KAGVTQTPRYLIKTRGQQVTLSCSPISGHRSVSWYQQTPGQGLQFLFEYFSETQRNKGNFPGRFSGRQFSNSRSEMNVSTLELGDSALYLCASSLENIAGVVYNEQFFGPGTRLTVL.

Notes on this clonotype: A read error may account for a junction end that differs from germline. V usage is TRBV7-3 and J usage is TRBJ2-1; 10 bases match TRBD1. Germline CDR1 and CDR2: SGHTA and FQGTGA. There are 18 residues in the CDR3. Here the CDR3 reads CASSLGRTGGAQPHDQFF. The CDR3 region has the DNA TGTGCCAGCAGCTTAGGTAGGACAGGGGGAGCCCAACCCCATGATCAGTTCTTC.

This clonotype came up many times. The rearrangement links TRBV7-2 to TRBJ2-1; D ambiguous. The CDR3 sequence is 15 residues long. Trimming stripped 2 bases from V and 10 bases from J, with 18 bases between. CDR1 is SGHTA and CDR2 is FQGNSA in the germline V gene. The CDR3 DNA reads TGTGCCAGCAGCTTATTGGTTGGGCTAGTAAGCGAGCAGTTCTTC. Protein: CASSLLVGLVSEQFF. The whole variable domain, filled in from reference TRBV7-2 and TRBJ2-1, reads GAGVSQSPSNKVTEKGKDVELRCDPISGHTALYWYRQSLGQGLEFLIYFQGNSAPDKSGLPSDRFSAERTGGSVSTLTIQRTQQEDSAVYLCASSLLVGLVSEQFFGPGTRLTVL.

This clonotype was seen ten or more times. The chain carries TRBV7-6 and TRBJ2-2; possibly TRBD2 for D (5 bases). Looked up from germline, CDR1 is SGHVS and CDR2 is FNYEAQ. Trimming cost V 5 bases and J 6 bases, with 13 bases left between them. The CDR3 sequence is 14 residues long. The CDR3 sequence is CASSPARRSGELFF. Written as DNA, the CDR3 is TGTGCCAGCAGCCCGGCCCGGAGGTCCGGGGAGCTGTTTTTT.

This clonotype occurred many times. This chain connects TRBV6-1 to TRBJ1-5; D might be TRBD1 (5 bases). CDR3 length: 14 residues. From germline, CDR1 is MNHNS and CDR2 SASEGT. V was cut by 7 bases and J by 3 bases, with 13 bases left in between. The CDR3 reads CASKPGPNNQPQHF. The CDR3 bases are TGTGCCAGCAAACCGGGACCGAACAATCAGCCCCAGCATTTT.

The sample holds a few counts of this clonotype. This rearrangement joins TRBV11-2 to TRBJ2-5; unclear D gene. The CDR3 has 15 residues. V gave up 5 bases and J gave up 2 bases, with 15 bases separating them. Germline assignment: CDR1 SGHAT and CDR2 FQNNGV. CDR3 in amino acids: CASSPPWVTQETQYF. CDR3 sequence (DNA): TGTGCCAGCAGCCCCCCTTGGGTAACTCAAGAGACCCAGTACTTC.

This clonotype was seen repeatedly, ten times or more. The chain is built from TRBV5-1 and TRBJ1-1; 9 bases agree with TRBD1. The CDR3 loop spans 16 amino acids. With 0 bases clipped from V and 4 bases from J, the junction kept 7 bases outside the gene matches. The germline gives CDR1 SGHRS, CDR2 YFSETQ. CDR3 nucleotide sequence: TGCGCCAGCAGCTTGGACCGTGCGACAGGGGGCACTGAAGCTTTCTTT. Amino acid sequence: CASSLDRATGGTEAFF.

The sample holds a few counts of this clonotype. The V and J genes are TRBV20-1 and TRBJ2-7; 7 nucleotides agree with TRBD2. In germline, CDR1 is DFQATT, CDR2 SNEGSKA (reference sequence). This CDR3 has 17 amino acids. V shed 4 bases, J shed 0 bases, and the junction held 15 bases outside the gene matches. As DNA, the CDR3 is TGCAGTGCTACTCAAAGGGTCGCTAGCGGACTCTCCTACGAGCAGTACTTC. It specifies CSATQRVASGLSYEQYF.

This clonotype was seen repeatedly, ten times or more. The chain combines TRBV5-4 with TRBJ1-6; 8 bases align to TRBD1. CDR3 size: 14 residues. CDR1 SGHNT and CDR2 YYREEE come from the germline V gene (reference sequence). The trim removed 4 bases at V and 10 bases at J, leaving 7 bases unmatched. The CDR3 DNA sequence: TGTGCCAGCAGCACGGACAGGGTAGGGTCACCCCTCCACTTT. It translates to CASSTDRVGSPLHF.

This clonotype has a handful of counts. The gene calls are TRBV2 and TRBJ1-1; no clear D. The CDR3 is 15 residues long. CDR1 is SNHLY and CDR2 is FYNNEI in the germline V gene. Trimming shortened V by 1 base and J by 0 bases, and 9 bases separated the two germline ends. The CDR3 loop is CASSEVPGLNTEAFF. The CDR3 DNA reads as TGTGCCAGCAGTGAAGTACCGGGCTTGAACACTGAAGCTTTCTTT.

The J gene is TRBJ2-3, the V gene TRBV2; 10 bases match TRBD2. Germline loops: CDR1 SNHLY, CDR2 FYNNEI. The CDR3 spans 17 residues. J was trimmed by 7 bases and V by 1 base; bases with no gene match: 11. The CDR3 here is CASSEEASGGRVYTQYF. CDR3 sequence (DNA): TGTGCCAGCAGTGAAGAGGCTAGCGGGGGCCGGGTGTATACGCAGTATTTT.

This clonotype was observed a few times. This chain uses TRBV5-8 with TRBJ1-4; unclear D gene. Looked up from germline, CDR1 is SGHTS and CDR2 is YDEGEE. The CDR3 spans 13 residues. V lost 1 base and J lost 8, with 9 bases in between. The CDR3 loop is CASSLFVQEKLFF. The CDR3 DNA follows: TGTGCCAGCAGCTTGTTTGTCCAAGAAAAACTGTTTTTT.

The chain is built from TRBV4-1 and TRBJ2-3; TRBD2 aligns across 8 bases. Unmatched junction bases numbered 7, after V lost 10 bases and J lost 1 base. The CDR3 is 14 residues long. Germline V gene lookup returns CDR1 MGHRA and CDR2 YSYEKL. CDR3 residues: CATKDSGGTDTQYF. Here the CDR3 DNA reads TGCGCCACCAAGGATAGCGGGGGCACAGATACGCAGTATTTT.